The rows below give T cell receptor beta chains drawn from one sample of a study of CD8+CD57+ T cells in acquired aplastic anemia. One entry per CDR3 protein, called by TCRdb with MiXCR from the reads. The repertoire has a few hundred thousand distinct CDR3 sequences, around 63% of them found once; the top ten carry approximately 30%. The sequencing input was sorted CD4+, CD8+, or CD8+CD57+ T cells (not recorded which) from PBMCs. The source of these receptors is a human donor in good health. CDR3s include the opening cysteine and the closing phenylalanine or tryptophan. The order of the fields is clone size, J gene, V gene, D gene, CDR3 protein, CDR3 DNA. A D gene is named only where the DNA matches it firmly. Clone size is not always given. Where it is, it says once, few, many or a class for expanded clones.

NA	TRBJ2-7	TRBV2	NA	CASKAETYEQYF	TGTGCCAGCAAAGCGGAAACTTACGAGCAGTACTTC
few	TRBJ1-1	TRBV10-3	NA	CAISDQGGFAEAFF	TGTGCCATCAGTGACCAGGGTGGTTTCGCTGAAGCTTTCTTT
NA	TRBJ1-1	TRBV4-1	NA	CASSQDWGAPEAFF	TGCGCCAGCAGCCAAGATTGGGGGGCCCCTGAAGCTTTCTTT
many	TRBJ2-7	TRBV11-3	NA	CASSPRTATYEQYF	TGTGCCAGCAGCCCCAGGACAGCAACCTACGAGCAGTACTTC
many	TRBJ2-1	TRBV11-1	NA	CASSVRGTYNEQFF	TGTGCCAGCAGCGTCCGGGGGACCTACAATGAGCAGTTCTTC
NA	TRBJ2-1	TRBV9	NA	CASSVAPRASYNEQFF	TGTGCCAGCAGCGTAGCCCCCAGGGCCTCCTACAATGAGCAGTTCTTC
NA	TRBJ1-2	TRBV15	NA	CATSRDLTPTTGAGYTF	TGTGCCACCAGCAGAGATCTAACCCCGACAACAGGTGCTGGCTACACCTTC
NA	TRBJ2-7	TRBV20-1	TRBD1	CSAESGTGGAYDQYF	TGCAGTGCTGAATCGGGGACAGGGGGCGCATACGACCAGTACTTC
NA	TRBJ2-5	TRBV7-2	NA	CASSWRGGETQYF	TGTGCCAGCAGCTGGCGGGGCGGGGAGACCCAGTACTTC
NA	TRBJ1-2	TRBV10-3	NA	CAISDPTDSYGYTF	TGTGCCATCAGTGATCCGACAGATAGCTATGGCTACACCTTC
many	TRBJ2-5	TRBV11-1	TRBD1	CASSGYTGGETQYF	TGTGCCAGCAGCGGCTACACAGGGGGCGAGACCCAGTACTTC
NA	TRBJ2-1	TRBV5-1	NA	CASSLVPGTQVGACNEQFF	TGCGCCAGCAGCTTGGTGCCCGGGACCCAAGTAGGGGCTTGCAATGAGCAGTTCTTC
NA	TRBJ2-7	TRBV20-1	NA	CSARQGFYEQYF	TGCAGTGCTAGACAAGGGTTCTACGAGCAGTACTTC
NA	TRBJ1-1	TRBV29-1	NA	CSVERGTNTEAFF	TGCAGCGTTGAACGGGGGACGAACACTGAAGCTTTCTTT
NA	TRBJ1-4	TRBV15	NA	CATSTDNSERLFF	TGTGCCACCAGCACAGATAACAGTGAAAGACTGTTTTTT
NA	TRBJ2-2	TRBV9	TRBD1	CASTGTGSTGELFF	TGTGCCAGCACTGGGACAGGGAGCACCGGGGAGCTGTTTTTT
NA	TRBJ2-1	TRBV6-6	NA	CASSYSQGGGYKNEQFF	TGTGCCAGCAGTTACTCGCAGGGAGGGGGCTACAAAAATGAGCAGTTCTTC
NA	TRBJ1-6	TRBV20-1	TRBD1	CSARTGGNSPLHF	TGCAGTGCACGGACAGGGGGTAATTCACCCCTCCACTTT
many	TRBJ2-7	TRBV27	NA	CASKADSYEQYF	TGTGCCAGCAAGGCAGACTCCTACGAGCAGTACTTC
many	TRBJ1-4	TRBV9	NA	CASSVGGREGEKLFF	TGTGCCAGCAGCGTAGGAGGGAGGGAGGGTGAAAAACTGTTTTTT
once	TRBJ2-2	TRBV29-1	TRBD1	CSVARQGAYTGELFF	TGCAGCGTTGCCCGACAGGGGGCTTACACCGGGGAGCTGTTTTTT
few	TRBJ1-2	TRBV7-9	NA	CASGRGRHYGYTF	TGTGCCAGCGGTCGGGGGCGGCACTATGGCTACACCTTC
once	TRBJ1-1	TRBV2	NA	CASSSPSGGTEAFF	TGTGCCAGCAGCTCACCCTCCGGGGGGACTGAAGCTTTCTTT
NA	TRBJ2-2	TRBV7-9	TRBD1	CASSPGQGPRTGELFF	TGTGCCAGCAGCCCGGGACAGGGGCCGAGAACCGGGGAGCTGTTTTTT
NA	TRBJ2-7	TRBV20-1	TRBD1	CSAGGQGAGEQYF	TGCAGTGCAGGGGGACAGGGGGCGGGGGAGCAGTACTTC
NA	TRBJ1-2	TRBV25-1	TRBD1	CASWTGDYGYTF	TGTGCCAGCTGGACAGGGGACTATGGCTACACCTTC
many	TRBJ1-2	TRBV4-1	TRBD1	CASSQVEGASYGYTF	TGCGCCAGCAGCCAAGTCGAGGGGGCGAGCTATGGCTACACCTTC
NA	TRBJ2-7	TRBV2	NA	CASSDLGAAYEQYF	TGTGCCAGCAGTGATTTGGGGGCAGCCTACGAGCAGTACTTC
many	TRBJ2-7	TRBV6-1	NA	CASSEGLSYEQYF	TGTGCCAGCAGTGAAGGACTTTCCTACGAGCAGTACTTC
many	TRBJ2-3	TRBV11-2	TRBD1	CASSTDREFVGTDTQYF	TGTGCCAGCAGCACGGACAGGGAATTTGTTGGCACAGATACGCAGTATTTT
NA	TRBJ2-1	TRBV10-2	TRBD2	CASSGVLAGAYNEQFF	TGCGCCAGCAGTGGGGTACTAGCGGGGGCCTACAATGAGCAGTTCTTC
NA	TRBJ1-2	TRBV2	TRBD1	CASSGQGSYGYTF	TGTGCCAGCAGTGGACAGGGCTCTTATGGCTACACCTTC
NA	TRBJ2-3	TRBV10-2	NA	CASSLRGSGDTRYF	TGTGCCAGCAGTTTACGTGGGAGCGGAGATACGCGGTATTTT
NA	TRBJ1-6	TRBV20-1	NA	CSASSQEGGYSPLHF	TGCAGTGCCAGCAGCCAAGAGGGGGGGTACTCACCCCTCCACTTT
NA	TRBJ1-6	TRBV19	NA	CASSIRTENSPLHF	TGTGCCAGTAGTATAAGGACGGAGAATTCACCCCTCCACTTT
NA	TRBJ2-1	TRBV9	NA	CASSASLRETQFF	TGTGCCAGCAGCGCTTCCCTTAGGGAGACCCAGTTCTTC
NA	TRBJ2-7	TRBV7-7	NA	CASSLVLGTEQYF	TGTGCTAGCAGCTTAGTCTTGGGGACCGAGCAGTACTTC
NA	TRBJ1-3	TRBV7-8	NA	CASSIGTAGNTIYF	TGTGCCAGCAGCATTGGGACGGCTGGAAACACCATATATTTT
NA	TRBJ2-2	TRBV7-2	TRBD2	CASSRSGSRGTGELFF	TGTGCCAGCAGCCGTAGCGGGAGCCGAGGCACCGGGGAGCTGTTTTTT
NA	TRBJ2-7	TRBV7-9	NA	CASSKGGYEQYF	TGTGCCAGCTCAAAAGGGGGCTACGAGCAGTACTTC
many	TRBJ2-2	TRBV7-9	NA	CASSPKGWLGTGELFF	TGTGCCAGCAGCCCCAAGGGGTGGCTTGGCACCGGGGAGCTGTTTTTT
many	TRBJ2-7	TRBV7-9	NA	CASSPDPYEQYF	TGTGCCAGCAGCCCCGACCCCTACGAGCAGTACTTC
NA	TRBJ2-7	TRBV12-3/TRBV12-4	TRBD1	CASSSHRGYEQYF	TGTGCCAGCAGTAGCCACAGGGGCTACGAGCAGTACTTC
NA	TRBJ1-1	TRBV12-3/TRBV12-4	NA	CASSLTRWTEAFF	TGTGCCAGCAGTTTAACACGGTGGACTGAAGCTTTCTTT
NA	TRBJ2-1	TRBV20-1	TRBD2	CSAPWGGWNEQFF	TGCAGTGCCCCATGGGGGGGATGGAATGAGCAGTTCTTC
NA	TRBJ1-2	TRBV12-3/TRBV12-4	NA	CASSPAPHCLRGPF	TGTGCCAGCAGTCCAGCGCCCCACTGTCTACGGGGACCCTTC
once	TRBJ2-7	TRBV7-3	NA	CASSGRGGEQYF	TGCGCCAGCAGCGGCAGGGGAGGCGAGCAGTACTTC
once	TRBJ2-7	TRBV7-6	NA	CASSRTDGSYEQYF	TGTGCCAGCAGCCGAACGGACGGCTCCTACGAGCAGTACTTC
NA	TRBJ2-7	TRBV7-3	TRBD2	CASSLANAGGGLVPTYEQYF	TGTGCCAGCAGTTTAGCCAATGCGGGTGGGGGACTAGTCCCTACCTACGAGCAGTACTTC
few	TRBJ2-7	TRBV7-9	NA	CASSTRHEGAYEQYF	TGTGCCAGCAGCACTCGCCACGAAGGGGCCTACGAGCAGTACTTC
NA	TRBJ2-3	TRBV4-1	NA	CASSQAYDTQYF	TGCGCCAGCAGCCAAGCCTACGACACGCAGTATTTT
NA	TRBJ2-3	TRBV7-3	TRBD2	CASSLTLAGGTDTQYF	TGTGCCAGCAGCTTAACGCTAGCGGGAGGCACAGATACGCAGTATTTT
once	TRBJ2-1	TRBV19	NA	CASSIREGAYNEQFF	TGTGCCAGTAGTATACGAGAGGGCGCCTACAATGAGCAGTTCTTC
once	TRBJ1-1	TRBV19	NA	CASKTSASTEAFF	TGTGCCAGCAAGACTTCAGCAAGCACTGAAGCTTTCTTT
NA	TRBJ2-7	TRBV20-1	NA	CSARGKASSEQYF	TGCAGTGCTAGAGGCAAGGCCTCTTCCGAGCAGTACTTC